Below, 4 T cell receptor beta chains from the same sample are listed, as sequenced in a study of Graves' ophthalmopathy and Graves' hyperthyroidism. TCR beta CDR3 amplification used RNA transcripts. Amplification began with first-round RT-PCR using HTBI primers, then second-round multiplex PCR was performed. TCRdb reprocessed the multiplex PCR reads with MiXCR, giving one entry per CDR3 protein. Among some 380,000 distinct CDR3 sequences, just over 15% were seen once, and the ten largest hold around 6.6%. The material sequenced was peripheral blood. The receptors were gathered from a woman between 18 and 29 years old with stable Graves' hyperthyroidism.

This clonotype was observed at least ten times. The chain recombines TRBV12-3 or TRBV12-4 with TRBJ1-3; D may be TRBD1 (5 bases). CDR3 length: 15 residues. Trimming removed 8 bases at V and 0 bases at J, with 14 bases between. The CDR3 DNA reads TGTGCCAGCCAGTTGAACAGGTTCTCTGGAAACACCATATATTTT. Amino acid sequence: CASQLNRFSGNTIYF.

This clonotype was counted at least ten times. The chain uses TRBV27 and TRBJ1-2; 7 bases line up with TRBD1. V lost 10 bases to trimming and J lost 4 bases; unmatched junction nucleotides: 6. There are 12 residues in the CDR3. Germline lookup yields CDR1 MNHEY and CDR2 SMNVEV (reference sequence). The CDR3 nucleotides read TGTGCCACGAGGGACAGTATCTATGGCTACACCTTC. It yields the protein CATRDSIYGYTF.

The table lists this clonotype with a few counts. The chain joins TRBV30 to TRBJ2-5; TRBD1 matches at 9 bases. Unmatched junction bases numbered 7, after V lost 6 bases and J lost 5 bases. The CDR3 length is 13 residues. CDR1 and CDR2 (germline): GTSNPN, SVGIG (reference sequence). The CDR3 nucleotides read TGTGCCTGCGGGACAGGGAATCTTGAGACCCAGTACTTC. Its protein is CACGTGNLETQYF.

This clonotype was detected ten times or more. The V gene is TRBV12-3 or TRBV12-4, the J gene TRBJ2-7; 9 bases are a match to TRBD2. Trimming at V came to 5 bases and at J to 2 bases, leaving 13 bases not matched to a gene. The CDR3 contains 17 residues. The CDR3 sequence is CASSKSGTSRVPYEQYF. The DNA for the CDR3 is TGTGCCAGCAGTAAATCCGGGACTAGCAGGGTTCCCTACGAGCAGTACTTC.